A single sample gave rise to the 30 T cell receptor beta chains below, sequenced in a study of CD8 T cells in Susac syndrome. Reverse transcription of roughly 0.5 to 1 ug RNA was carried out with random hexamers. MiXCR was run by TCRdb on the immunoSEQ multiplex PCR reads, yielding one entry per CDR3 protein. Among over 300,000 distinct CDR3 sequences listed, about 90% were seen once. Sequencing was performed on CD4+ T cells from PBMCs. The receptors shown here come from a human donor with multiple sclerosis.

This chain connects TRBV7-8 to TRBJ2-5; 12 bases align to TRBD2. Germline V CDR1 and CDR2: SGHVS, FQNEAQ. Trimming cost V 1 base and J 3 bases; bases outside gene matches: 3. The CDR3 totals 16 residues. The CDR3 loop reads CASSLGRLAGEETQYF. CDR3 DNA: TGTGCCAGCAGCTTAGGGCGACTAGCGGGAGAAGAGACCCAGTACTTC.

The rearrangement links TRBV6-1 to TRBJ2-5; D might be TRBD2 (5 bases). V lost 4 bases to trimming and J lost 13 bases, with 10 bases between them. Germline lookup yields CDR1 MNHNS and CDR2 SASEGT. The CDR3 spans 10 residues. CDR3 DNA sequence: TGTGCCAGCAGTGGCAGGAGGACGTACTTC. As protein: CASSGRRTYF.

V is TRBV12-3 or TRBV12-4 and J is TRBJ1-1; the match to TRBD1 covers 8 bases. The CDR3 loop spans 13 amino acids. With V trimmed by 6 bases and J by 7 bases, 7 bases remained unmatched. The CDR3 DNA sequence: TGTGCCAGCAGGCGGACAGGGTTGGGTGAAGCTTTCTTT. Amino acid sequence: CASRRTGLGEAFF.

J is TRBJ2-7 and V is TRBV18, with TRBD2 matching over 8 bases. After removal of 0 bases from V and 6 bases from J, the junction contained 1 base not matched to a gene. CDR1 is KGHSH, CDR2 LQKENI, per germline. The CDR3 spans 13 residues. The CDR3 loop is CASSPPTSAEQYF. CDR3 sequence (DNA): TGTGCCAGCTCACCACCGACTAGCGCCGAGCAGTACTTC.

This CDR3 reads CSARGTGAYGYTF. The CDR3 coding sequence is TGCAGTGCTAGGGGGACAGGGGCCTATGGCTACACCTTC. This chain connects TRBV20-1 to TRBJ1-2; the match to TRBD1 covers 10 bases. The CDR3 extends over 13 amino acids. J was trimmed by 4 bases and V by 3 bases; bases with no gene match: 2. Germline lookup yields CDR1 DFQATT and CDR2 SNEGSKA (reference sequence).

The V call is TRBV20-1, the J call TRBJ2-5; TRBD2 matches 13 bases. The germline gives CDR1 DFQATT, CDR2 SNEGSKA (reference sequence). CDR3 size: 14 residues. The V gene end was trimmed by 5 bases and the J gene end by 2 bases; junction bases not matched to a gene: 2. The CDR3: CSAGTSGEQETQYF. Written as DNA, the CDR3 is TGCAGTGCTGGGACTAGCGGGGAACAAGAGACCCAGTACTTC.

This sequence joins TRBV7-2 and TRBJ2-3; 7 nucleotides agree with TRBD2. The CDR3 consists of 16 residues. CDR1 SGHTA and CDR2 FQGNSA come from the germline V gene. Trimming at V came to 2 bases and at J to 4 bases, leaving 9 bases not matched to a gene. The CDR3 nucleotides are TGTGCCAGCAGCTTAAGGGGACTAAGCGTTTCAGATACGCAGTATTTT. It yields the protein CASSLRGLSVSDTQYF.

This clonotype turned up a few times. This chain joins TRBV6-2 or TRBV6-3 and TRBJ2-7; D gene unclear. Trimming cost V 11 bases and J 3 bases, with 11 bases left between them. Germline V gene sequence: CDR1 MNHEY, CDR2 SVGEGT. The CDR3 extends over 11 amino acids. The DNA for the CDR3 is TGTGCCGGCGGACGGATCTACGAGCAGTACTTC. Translated, it gives CAGGRIYEQYF.

This sequence joins TRBV20-1 and TRBJ1-1; D may be TRBD1 (5 bases). This CDR3 has 13 residues. Deletions cut 5 bases from V and 4 bases from J, with 14 bases between. Per germline, CDR1 DFQATT and CDR2 SNEGSKA (reference sequence). The DNA of the CDR3 is TGCAGTGCTGACAGAATTCTCGGCACTGAAGCTTTCTTT. Its translation is CSADRILGTEAFF.

The chain has TRBV6-5 and TRBJ1-5; D perhaps matches TRBD1 (6 bases). This CDR3 spans 14 amino acids. Germline CDR1 and CDR2: MNHEY and SVGAGI. Trimming took off 2 bases at V and 4 bases at J, with 9 bases between the two ends. In DNA, the CDR3 is TGTGCCAGCAGTTACGGGGGCCCTAATCAGCCCCAGCATTTT. It codes for CASSYGGPNQPQHF.

This chain connects TRBV9 to TRBJ2-3; 8 bases are a match to TRBD2. V was pared by 6 bases and J by 4 bases, with 10 bases of the junction left unmatched. Germline V gives CDR1 SGDLS, CDR2 YYNGEE. CDR3 length equals 15 residues. The CDR3 is CASKPTSGGPDTQYF. As DNA, the CDR3 is TGTGCCAGCAAGCCCACTAGCGGAGGACCAGATACGCAGTATTTT.

J is TRBJ2-6 and V is TRBV7-2; D gene unclear. CDR1 and CDR2 (germline): SGHTA, FQGNSA. The CDR3 runs to 14 residues. Trimming removed 1 base from V and 4 bases from J, with 5 bases in between. CDR3 DNA sequence: TGTGCCAGCAGCTTAGGGGTGGGGGCCAACGTCCTGACTTTC. Translating it yields CASSLGVGANVLTF.

The chain has TRBV7-8 and TRBJ2-3, with D unclear. The CDR3 is 14 amino acids. Germline CDR1 is SGHVS and CDR2 is FQNEAQ. V lost 5 bases and J lost 5, with 14 bases in between. The CDR3 loop reads CASSPGPVGDTQYF. CDR3 in DNA: TGTGCCAGCAGCCCCGGGCCAGTCGGAGATACGCAGTATTTT. Using reference TRBV7-8 and TRBJ2-3 for the parts outside the CDR3, the full variable domain is GAGVSQSPRYKVAKRGQDVALRCDPISGHVSLFWYQQALGQGPEFLTYFQNEAQLDKSGLPSDRFFAERPEGSVSTLKIQRTQQEDSAVYLCASSPGPVGDTQYFGPGTRLTVL.

The rearrangement uses TRBV5-1 and TRBJ1-1, with D perhaps matching TRBD1 (5 bases). The CDR3 is 14 amino acids. With 4 bases removed from V and 6 bases from J, the gap between germline ends came to 16 bases. Germline V gives CDR1 SGHRS, CDR2 YFSETQ. CDR3 bases: TGCGCCAGCAGCCCCCTGCAGGGAATGGCTGAAGCTTTCTTT. It encodes CASSPLQGMAEAFF. The whole variable domain, remainder taken from reference TRBV5-1 and TRBJ1-1, is KAGVTQTPRYLIKTRGQQVTLSCSPISGHRSVSWYQQTPGQGLQFLFEYFSETQRNKGNFPGRFSGRQFSNSRSEMNVSTLELGDSALYLCASSPLQGMAEAFFGQGTRLTVV.

The genes are TRBV6-2 or TRBV6-3 and TRBJ1-5; 8 bases fit TRBD1. This CDR3 has 15 residues. CDR1 MNHEY and CDR2 SVGEGT come from the germline V gene. After removal of 6 bases from V and 1 base from J, the junction contained 5 bases not matched to a gene. The CDR3 loop is CASRRTGKSNQPQHF. DNA for the CDR3: TGTGCCAGCAGACGGACAGGGAAAAGCAATCAGCCCCAGCATTTT.

This clonotype occurred once. The rearrangement links TRBV12-3 or TRBV12-4 to TRBJ2-5, with D maybe TRBD1 (6 bases). The CDR3 is 15 amino acids. V shed 6 bases and J shed 1 base, with 15 bases lying between them. The CDR3 nucleotides read TGTGCCAGCAGCCCTCTCCAGGGGCTCCAAGAGACCCAGTACTTC. This sequence encodes CASSPLQGLQETQYF.

The chain links TRBV29-1 to TRBJ2-3; 7 bases line up with TRBD2. V was clipped by 1 base and J by 0 bases; unmatched bases: 1. This CDR3 is built from 14 residues. Germline V gene sequence: CDR1 SQVTM, CDR2 ANQGSEA. The CDR3: CSVEVSGSTDTQYF. For the CDR3, the DNA is TGCAGCGTTGAAGTTAGCGGGAGCACAGATACGCAGTATTTT.

The chain couples TRBV4-3 to TRBJ1-4, with TRBD1 matching over 7 bases. The CDR3 totals 15 residues. Per the germline V gene, CDR1 is LGHNA and CDR2 is YSLEER. V shed 4 bases and J 7 bases; nucleotides not matched to a gene: 9. The CDR3, as DNA: TGCGCCAGCAGCCCCGGACAGGCCCCTAGTGAAAAACTGTTTTTT. Translated: CASSPGQAPSEKLFF.

This chain connects TRBV18 to TRBJ2-2; the D gene is possibly TRBD2 (5 bases). Germline-derived CDR1 and CDR2 are KGHSH and LQKENI. The CDR3 runs 14 residues. Trimming shortened V by 6 bases and J by 6 bases, and 14 bases separated the two germline ends. As DNA, the CDR3 is TGTGCCAGCTCCGACTACAGCGAGGCCGGGGAGCTGTTTTTT. Protein sequence: CASSDYSEAGELFF. Filled out from reference TRBV18 and TRBJ2-2, the complete variable domain reads NAGVMQNPRHLVRRRGQEARLRCSPMKGHSHVYWYRQLPEEGLKFMVYLQKENIIDESGMPKERFSAEFPKEGPSILRIQQVVRGDSAAYFCASSDYSEAGELFFGEGSRLTVL.

The chain recombines TRBV12-3 or TRBV12-4 with TRBJ1-1; D gene ambiguous. The CDR3 is 14 amino acids. Trimming left V 5 bases short and J 1 base short, with 11 bases between. CDR3 amino acids: CASSPAPPNTEAFF. In DNA form, the CDR3 reads TGTGCCAGCAGTCCAGCCCCTCCGAACACTGAAGCTTTCTTT.

This clonotype was seen more than once but under ten times. The chain couples TRBV30 to TRBJ1-5; no definite D call. The CDR3 is 13 amino acids. CDR1 is GTSNPN, CDR2 SVGIG, per germline (reference sequence). Trimming stripped 0 bases from V and 2 bases from J, with 5 bases between. CDR3 nucleotide sequence: TGTGCCTGGAGTGTACGGGGCAATCAGCCCCAGCATTTT. This translates into CAWSVRGNQPQHF.

The chain couples TRBV20-1 to TRBJ1-1; 8 bases are a match to TRBD1. The germline CDR1 and CDR2 sequences are DFQATT and SNEGSKA (reference sequence). The length of the CDR3 is 15 residues. The V segment lost 0 bases and the J segment 4 bases; nucleotides outside the gene matches: 7. This CDR3 is CSARDRQGAVTEAFF. CDR3 DNA sequence: TGCAGTGCTAGAGATCGGCAGGGGGCTGTCACTGAAGCTTTCTTT.

The V call is TRBV11-2, the J call TRBJ2-3, with 7 bases matching TRBD2. Germline V gene lookup returns CDR1 SGHAT and CDR2 FQNNGV. V lost 1 base, J lost 2 bases, and 6 bases stayed unmatched. This CDR3 spans 16 amino acids. The CDR3 sequence: CASSLAGGSYTDTQYF. Written as DNA, the CDR3 is TGTGCCAGCAGCTTAGCGGGCGGGAGTTACACAGATACGCAGTATTTT.

The chain employs TRBV28 and TRBJ2-1, with 7 bases lining up with TRBD2. The length of the CDR3 is 16 residues. V gave up 5 bases and J gave up 4 bases; unmatched junction bases: 11. CDR1 and CDR2 (germline): MDHEN, SYDVKM. Here the CDR3 DNA reads TGTGCCAGCAGTCAGCTCGGCGGGAGAGAATACAATGAGCAGTTCTTC. Its translation is CASSQLGGREYNEQFF. Full variable domain (outside the CDR3, taken from reference TRBV28 and TRBJ2-1): DVKVTQSSRYLVKRTGEKVFLECVQDMDHENMFWYRQDPGLGLRLIYFSYDVKMKEKGDIPEGYSVSREKKERFSLILESASTNQTSMYLCASSQLGGREYNEQFFGPGTRLTVL.

This chain connects TRBV7-3 to TRBJ2-2, with D tentatively TRBD2 (5 bases). Germline V gene lookup returns CDR1 SGHTA and CDR2 FQGTGA. This CDR3 contains 15 residues. V was trimmed by 5 bases and J by 5 bases, leaving 15 bases between them. CDR3 in amino acids: CASSPSAPGTGELFF. CDR3 nucleotide sequence: TGTGCCAGCAGCCCAAGTGCGCCGGGGACCGGGGAGCTGTTTTTT.

The genes are TRBV19 and TRBJ1-1; D is undetermined. The V and J ends lost 6 bases and 4 bases respectively, with 15 bases between them. Germline V gene lookup returns CDR1 LNHDA and CDR2 SQIVND (reference sequence). The length of the CDR3 is 14 residues. CDR3 nucleotides: TGTGCCAGTAGCGATGACCCGCTGGGCACTGAAGCTTTCTTT. Residues: CASSDDPLGTEAFF. Complete variable domain (other parts from reference TRBV19 and TRBJ1-1): DGGITQSPKYLFRKEGQNVTLSCEQNLNHDAMYWYRQDPGQGLRLIYYSQIVNDFQKGDIAEGYSVSREKKESFPLTVTSAQKNPTAFYLCASSDDPLGTEAFFGQGTRLTVV.

This chain links TRBV6-1 with TRBJ2-2; unclear D gene. This CDR3 contains 12 residues. Germline V gene sequence: CDR1 MNHNS, CDR2 SASEGT. V lost 6 bases and J 6 bases, leaving 8 bases between the germline ends. In DNA form, the CDR3 reads TGTGCCAGCAGGGAAACTGCCGGGGAGCTGTTTTTT. This translates into CASRETAGELFF.

This sequence joins TRBV29-1 and TRBJ1-4; 7 bases align to TRBD1. This CDR3 is 12 amino acids long. The V segment lost 7 bases and the J segment 8 bases; nucleotides outside the gene matches: 7. Germline CDR1 is SQVTM and CDR2 is ANQGSEA. In DNA form, the CDR3 reads TGCAGCGCCCTGACAGGGAGGGAAAAACTGTTTTTT. This encodes CSALTGREKLFF.

This chain joins TRBV30 and TRBJ1-1, with TRBD1 matching over 11 bases. This CDR3 is 13 amino acids long. After removal of 1 base from V and 9 bases from J, the junction contained 4 bases not matched to a gene. Germline V lookup: CDR1 GTSNPN, CDR2 SVGIG (reference sequence). The CDR3: CAWSGGTGGKAFF. The CDR3 bases are TGTGCCTGGAGTGGAGGGACAGGGGGAAAAGCTTTCTTT.

This chain joins TRBV27 and TRBJ2-7; D remains ambiguous. Germline CDR1 and CDR2: MNHEY and SMNVEV (reference sequence). Between the trimmed V and J ends, which lost 3 bases and 0 bases, there was a span of 12 bases. CDR3 length: 15 amino acids. The DNA of the CDR3 is TGTGCCAGCAGTTTCGCGGTAAGGAGCTCCTACGAGCAGTACTTC. Protein sequence: CASSFAVRSSYEQYF.